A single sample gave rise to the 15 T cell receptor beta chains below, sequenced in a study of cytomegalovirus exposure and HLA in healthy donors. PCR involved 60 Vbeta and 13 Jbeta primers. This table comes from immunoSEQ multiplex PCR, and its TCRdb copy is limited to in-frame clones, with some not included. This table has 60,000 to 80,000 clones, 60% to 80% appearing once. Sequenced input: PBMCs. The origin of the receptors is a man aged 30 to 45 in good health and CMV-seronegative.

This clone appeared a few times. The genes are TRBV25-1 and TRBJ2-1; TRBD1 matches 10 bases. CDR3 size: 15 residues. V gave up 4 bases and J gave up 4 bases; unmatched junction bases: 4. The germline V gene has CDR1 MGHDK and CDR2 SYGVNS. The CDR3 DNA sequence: TGTGCCAGCAGTGCCCGACAGGGGGCTTACAATGAGCAGTTCTTC. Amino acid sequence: CASSARQGAYNEQFF.

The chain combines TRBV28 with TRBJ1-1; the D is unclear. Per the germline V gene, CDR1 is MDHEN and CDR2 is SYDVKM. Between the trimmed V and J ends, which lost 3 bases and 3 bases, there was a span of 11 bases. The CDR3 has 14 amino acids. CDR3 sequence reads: CASSFLGQYTEAFF. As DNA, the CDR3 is TGTGCCAGCAGTTTTCTTGGCCAGTACACTGAAGCTTTCTTT.

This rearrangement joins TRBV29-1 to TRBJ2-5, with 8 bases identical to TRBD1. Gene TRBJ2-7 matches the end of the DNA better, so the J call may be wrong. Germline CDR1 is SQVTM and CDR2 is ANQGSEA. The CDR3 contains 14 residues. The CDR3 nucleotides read TGCAGCGTTGGTCGGACAGGGAGCTCCTACGAGCAGTACTTC. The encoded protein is CSVGRTGSSYEQYF.

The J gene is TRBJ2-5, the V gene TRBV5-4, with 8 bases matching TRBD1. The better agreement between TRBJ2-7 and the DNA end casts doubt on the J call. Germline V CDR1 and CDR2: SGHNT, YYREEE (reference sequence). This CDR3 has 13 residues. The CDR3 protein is CASWGQDTYEQYF. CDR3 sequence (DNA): TGTGCCAGCTGGGGACAGGACACCTACGAGCAGTACTTC.

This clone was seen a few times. The CDR3 reads CSVNYGNTEAFF. CDR3 nucleotide sequence: TGCAGCGTCAATTACGGGAACACTGAAGCTTTCTTT. The chain carries TRBV29-1 and TRBJ1-1; D is undetermined. CDR1 is SQVTM and CDR2 is ANQGSEA in the germline V gene. This CDR3 spans 12 amino acids. The germline V and J ends were trimmed by 6 bases and 1 base, with 9 bases remaining between them.

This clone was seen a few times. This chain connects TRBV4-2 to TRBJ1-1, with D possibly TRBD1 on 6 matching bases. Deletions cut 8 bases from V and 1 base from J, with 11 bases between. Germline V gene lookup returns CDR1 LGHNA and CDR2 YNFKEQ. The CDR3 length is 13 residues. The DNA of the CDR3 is TGTGCCAGCGTGTCGGGACAGAACACTGAAGCTTTCTTT. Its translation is CASVSGQNTEAFF.

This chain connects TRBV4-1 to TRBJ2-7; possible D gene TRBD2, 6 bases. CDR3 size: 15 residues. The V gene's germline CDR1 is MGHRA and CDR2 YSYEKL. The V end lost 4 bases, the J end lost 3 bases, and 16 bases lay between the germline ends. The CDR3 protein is CASSRQFSSDYEQYF. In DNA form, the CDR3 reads TGCGCCAGCAGCCGACAATTCTCTAGCGACTACGAGCAGTACTTC.

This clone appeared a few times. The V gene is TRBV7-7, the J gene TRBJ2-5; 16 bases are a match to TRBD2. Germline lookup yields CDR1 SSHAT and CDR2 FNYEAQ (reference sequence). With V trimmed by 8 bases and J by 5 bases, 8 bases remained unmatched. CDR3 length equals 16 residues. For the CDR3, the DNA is TGTGCCAGCGGGACTAGCGGGGGGGCTTTATTGGAGACCCAGTACTTC. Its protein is CASGTSGGALLETQYF.

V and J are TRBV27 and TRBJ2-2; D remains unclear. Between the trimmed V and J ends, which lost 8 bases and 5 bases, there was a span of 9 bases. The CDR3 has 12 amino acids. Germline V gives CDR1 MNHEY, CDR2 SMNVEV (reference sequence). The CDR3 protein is CASQDSTGELFF. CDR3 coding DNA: TGTGCCAGCCAAGATAGTACCGGGGAGCTGTTTTTT.

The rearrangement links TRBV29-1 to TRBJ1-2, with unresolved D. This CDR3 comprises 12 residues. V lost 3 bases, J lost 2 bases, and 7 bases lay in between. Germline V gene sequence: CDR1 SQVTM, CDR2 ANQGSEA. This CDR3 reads CSVDTENYGYTF. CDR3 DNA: TGCAGCGTTGATACAGAAAACTATGGCTACACCTTC.

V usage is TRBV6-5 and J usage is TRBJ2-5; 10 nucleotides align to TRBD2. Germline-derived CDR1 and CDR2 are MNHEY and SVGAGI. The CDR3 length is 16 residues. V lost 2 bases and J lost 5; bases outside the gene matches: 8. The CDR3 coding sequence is TGTGCCAGCAGTTACATCACTAGCGGGGCGAGGGAGACCCAGTACTTC. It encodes CASSYITSGARETQYF.

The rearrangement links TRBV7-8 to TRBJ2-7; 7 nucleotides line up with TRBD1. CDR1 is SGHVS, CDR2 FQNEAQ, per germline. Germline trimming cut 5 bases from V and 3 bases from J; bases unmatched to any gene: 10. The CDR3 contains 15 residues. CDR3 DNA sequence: TGTGCCAGCAGCAATGACAGGGTGAAACTCTACGAGCAGTACTTC. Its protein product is CASSNDRVKLYEQYF.

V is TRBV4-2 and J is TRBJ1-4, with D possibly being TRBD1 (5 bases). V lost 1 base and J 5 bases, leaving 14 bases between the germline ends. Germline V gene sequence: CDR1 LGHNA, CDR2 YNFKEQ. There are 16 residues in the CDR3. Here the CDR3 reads CASSQADDRQNEKLFF. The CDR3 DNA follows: TGTGCCAGCAGCCAAGCTGACGACAGACAAAATGAAAAACTGTTTTTT.

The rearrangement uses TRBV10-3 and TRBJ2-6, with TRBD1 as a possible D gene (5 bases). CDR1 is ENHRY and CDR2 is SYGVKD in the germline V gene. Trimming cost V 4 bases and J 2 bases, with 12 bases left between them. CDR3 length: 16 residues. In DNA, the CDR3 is TGTGCCATCAGTGTGCAGGGTTTCACTGGGGCCAACGTCCTGACTTTC. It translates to CAISVQGFTGANVLTF.

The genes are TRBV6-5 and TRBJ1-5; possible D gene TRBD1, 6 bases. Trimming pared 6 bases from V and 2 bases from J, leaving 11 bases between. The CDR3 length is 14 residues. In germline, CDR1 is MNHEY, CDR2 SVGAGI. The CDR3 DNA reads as TGTGCCAGCAGGACGGGGGGGCGCAATCAGCCCCAGCATTTT. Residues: CASRTGGRNQPQHF.